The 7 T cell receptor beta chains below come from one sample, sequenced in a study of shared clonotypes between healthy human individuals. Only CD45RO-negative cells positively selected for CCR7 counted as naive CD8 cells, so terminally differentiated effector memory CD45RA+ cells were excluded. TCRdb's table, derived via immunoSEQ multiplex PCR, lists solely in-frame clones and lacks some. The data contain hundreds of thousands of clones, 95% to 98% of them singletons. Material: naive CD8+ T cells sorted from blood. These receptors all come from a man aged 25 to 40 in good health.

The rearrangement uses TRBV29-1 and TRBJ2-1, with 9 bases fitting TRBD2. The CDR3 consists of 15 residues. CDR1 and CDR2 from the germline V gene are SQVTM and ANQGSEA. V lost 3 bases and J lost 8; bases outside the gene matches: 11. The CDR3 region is CSVERPGLAVDEQFF. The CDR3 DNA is TGCAGCGTTGAGCGACCGGGACTAGCTGTCGATGAGCAGTTCTTC.

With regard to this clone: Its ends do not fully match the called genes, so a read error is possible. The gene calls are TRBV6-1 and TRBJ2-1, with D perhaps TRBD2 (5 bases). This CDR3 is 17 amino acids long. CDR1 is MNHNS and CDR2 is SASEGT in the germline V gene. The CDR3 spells CASSEVAPTSSYNEQFF. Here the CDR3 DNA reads TGTGCCAGCAGCGAAGTAGCGCCTACGAGCTCCTACAATGAGCAGTTCTTC.

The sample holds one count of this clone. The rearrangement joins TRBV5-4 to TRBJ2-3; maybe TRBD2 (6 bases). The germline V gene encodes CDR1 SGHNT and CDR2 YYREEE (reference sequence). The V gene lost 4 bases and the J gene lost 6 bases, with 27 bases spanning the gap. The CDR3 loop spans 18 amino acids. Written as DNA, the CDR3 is TGTGCCAGCAGCACCCGGAAGCCGCGGGAAATGAGTCTCGATACGCAGTATTTT. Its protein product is CASSTRKPREMSLDTQYF.

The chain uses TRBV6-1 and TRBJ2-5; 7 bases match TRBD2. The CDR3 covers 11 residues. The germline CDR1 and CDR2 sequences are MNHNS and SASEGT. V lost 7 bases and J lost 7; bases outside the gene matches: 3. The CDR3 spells CASTGGGTQYF. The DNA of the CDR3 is TGTGCCAGCACGGGGGGAGGGACCCAGTACTTC.

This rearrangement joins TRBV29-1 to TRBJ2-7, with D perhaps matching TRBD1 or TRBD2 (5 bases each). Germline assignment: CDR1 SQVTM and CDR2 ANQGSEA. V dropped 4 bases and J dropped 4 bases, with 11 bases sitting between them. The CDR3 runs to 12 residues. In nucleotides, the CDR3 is TGCAGCGTTGCTGGGACGGAGTACGAGCAGTACTTC. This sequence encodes CSVAGTEYEQYF.

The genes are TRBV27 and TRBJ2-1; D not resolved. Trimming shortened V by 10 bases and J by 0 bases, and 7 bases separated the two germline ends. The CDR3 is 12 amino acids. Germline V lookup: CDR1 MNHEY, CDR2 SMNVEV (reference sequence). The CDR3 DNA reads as TGTGCCACCCGGTCCTCCTACAATGAGCAGTTCTTC. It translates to CATRSSYNEQFF.

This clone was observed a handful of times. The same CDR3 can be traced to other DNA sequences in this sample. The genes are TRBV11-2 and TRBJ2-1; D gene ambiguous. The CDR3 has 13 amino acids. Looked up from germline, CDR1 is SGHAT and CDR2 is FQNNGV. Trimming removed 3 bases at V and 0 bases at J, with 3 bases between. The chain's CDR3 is CASSLDSYNEQFF. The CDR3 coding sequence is TGTGCCAGCAGCTTGGACTCCTACAATGAGCAGTTCTTC.